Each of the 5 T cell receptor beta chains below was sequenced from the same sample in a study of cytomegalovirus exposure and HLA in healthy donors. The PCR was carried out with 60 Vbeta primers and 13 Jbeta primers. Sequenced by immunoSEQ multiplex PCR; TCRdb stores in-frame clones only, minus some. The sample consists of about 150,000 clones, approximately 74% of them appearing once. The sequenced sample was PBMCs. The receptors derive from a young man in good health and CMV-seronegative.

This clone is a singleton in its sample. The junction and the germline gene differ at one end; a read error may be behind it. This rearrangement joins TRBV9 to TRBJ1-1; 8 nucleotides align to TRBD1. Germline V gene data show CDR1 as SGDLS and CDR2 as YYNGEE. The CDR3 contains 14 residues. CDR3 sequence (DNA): TGTGTCAGCAGCCCCGGACAGGGTCTCACTGAAGCTTTCTTT. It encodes CVSSPGQGLTEAFF.

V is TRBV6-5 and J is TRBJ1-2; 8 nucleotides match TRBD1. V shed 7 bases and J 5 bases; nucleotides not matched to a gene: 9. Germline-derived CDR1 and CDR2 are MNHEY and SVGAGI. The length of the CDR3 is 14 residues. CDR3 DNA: TGTGCCAGCACCACCGGGACAGGCTTTTATGGCTACACCTTC. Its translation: CASTTGTGFYGYTF.

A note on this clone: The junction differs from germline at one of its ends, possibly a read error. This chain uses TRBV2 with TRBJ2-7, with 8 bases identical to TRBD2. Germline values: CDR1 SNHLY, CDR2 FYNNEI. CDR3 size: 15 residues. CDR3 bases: TGTGCCAGCAGCGCCACTAGCGGAAGCTCCTACGAGCAGTGCTTC. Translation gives CASSATSGSSYEQCF.

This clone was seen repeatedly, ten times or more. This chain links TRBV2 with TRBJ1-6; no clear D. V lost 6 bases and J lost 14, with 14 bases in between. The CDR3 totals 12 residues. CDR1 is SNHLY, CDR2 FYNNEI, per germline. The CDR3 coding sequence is TGTGCCAGCAGAGACGGACTTTGGGCCCTCCACTTT. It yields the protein CASRDGLWALHF. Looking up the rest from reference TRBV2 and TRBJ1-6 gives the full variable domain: EPEVTQTPSHQVTQMGQEVILRCVPISNHLYFYWYRQILGQKVEFLVSFYNNEISEKSEIFDDQFSVERPDGSNFTLKIRSTKLEDSAMYFCASRDGLWALHFGNGTRLTVT.

The CDR3 reads CASSPTGFSDSPLHF. The CDR3, as DNA: TGTGCCAGCAGCCCTACCGGGTTCTCGGATTCACCCCTCCACTTT. This chain joins TRBV7-2 and TRBJ1-6; the D is unclear. The V gene lost 5 bases and the J gene lost 8 bases, with 16 bases spanning the gap. CDR3 length: 15 amino acids. Germline CDR1 and CDR2: SGHTA and FQGNSA. The entire variable domain, with the rest obtained from reference TRBV7-2 and TRBJ1-6, is as follows: GAGVSQSPSNKVTEKGKDVELRCDPISGHTALYWYRQSLGQGLEFLIYFQGNSAPDKSGLPSDRFSAERTGGSVSTLTIQRTQQEDSAVYLCASSPTGFSDSPLHFGNGTRLTVT.